This T cell receptor (beta chain) was captured by sequencing in a study of blood T cells in healthy people across ages. Per sample, no less than 5 micrograms of total RNA were extracted. Using a J-beta primer mix together with a sample-barcoded 5' primer, a second PCR was run for about 6 to 11 cycles. TCRdb re-called the 5' RACE reads with MiXCR, one entry per CDR3 protein. The table lists 1.5 million to 2 million distinct CDR3 sequences, around 50% of them singletons. Looked up from germline, CDR1 is MNHEY and CDR2 is SMNVEV (reference sequence). The CDR3 contains 16 residues. V gave up 3 bases and J gave up 4 bases; unmatched junction bases: 11.

The sample consisted of blood. This sequence was found in a middle-aged woman in good health. The rearrangement joins TRBV27 to TRBJ1-2, with 7 bases matching TRBD1. CDR3 DNA sequence: TGTGCCAGCAGTTTGCGGACAGGAGCTATTTTCTATGGCTACACCTTC. Amino acids: CASSLRTGAIFYGYTF.